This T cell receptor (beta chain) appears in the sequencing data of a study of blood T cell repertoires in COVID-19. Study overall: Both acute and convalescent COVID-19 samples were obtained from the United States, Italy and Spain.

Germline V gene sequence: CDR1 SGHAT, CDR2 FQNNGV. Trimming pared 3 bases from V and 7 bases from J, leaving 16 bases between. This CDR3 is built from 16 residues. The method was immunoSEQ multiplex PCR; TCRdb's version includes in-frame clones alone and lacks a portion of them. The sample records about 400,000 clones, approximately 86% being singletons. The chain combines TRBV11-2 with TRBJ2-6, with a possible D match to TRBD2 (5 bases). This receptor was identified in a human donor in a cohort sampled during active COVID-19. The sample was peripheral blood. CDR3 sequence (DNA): TGTGCCAGCAGCTTTAGACCCGCCCGGGGTGCCAACGTCCTGACTTTC. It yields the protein CASSFRPARGANVLTF.